This passage covers 28 T cell receptor beta chains from one sample sequenced in a study of T cells after posttransplantation cyclophosphamide. The table came from immunoSEQ multiplex PCR; TCRdb's copy has only in-frame clones and leaves some out. Found here are 50,000 to 55,000 clones, roughly 84% of them singletons; the top ten hold about 2.6%. The source material was PBMCs. The receptors here all came from a man aged 30 to 45 with a blood cancer, CMV-positive, and with a related stem cell donor.

J is TRBJ2-7 and V is TRBV7-9; TRBD2 matches at 7 bases. V gave up 5 bases and J gave up 2 bases; unmatched junction bases: 9. Looked up from germline, CDR1 is SEHNR and CDR2 is FQNEAQ (reference sequence). The CDR3 extends over 15 amino acids. The DNA of the CDR3 is TGTGCCAGCAGCGGGGTCGGCGGGAGAACCTACGAGCAGTACTTC. It yields the protein CASSGVGGRTYEQYF.

The gene calls are TRBV6-5 and TRBJ2-1, with 12 positions matching TRBD2. The CDR3 runs 15 residues. Unmatched junction bases numbered 11, after V lost 8 bases and J lost 9 bases. The germline CDR1 and CDR2 sequences are MNHEY and SVGAGI. The CDR3 DNA is TGTGCCAGCGGATATTCTAGCGGGAGGGGGGCTGAGCAGTTCTTC. Amino acid sequence: CASGYSSGRGAEQFF.

V and J are TRBV19 and TRBJ1-1, with unresolved D. Germline CDR1 reads LNHDA; CDR2 reads SQIVND (reference sequence). This CDR3 is 12 amino acids long. The ends were cut back, 5 bases at V and 4 bases at J, with 8 bases in the middle. The chain's CDR3 is CASSGVGTEAFF. The CDR3, as DNA: TGTGCCAGTAGTGGAGTGGGCACTGAAGCTTTCTTT.

The chain recombines TRBV6-6 with TRBJ2-7, with TRBD2 as a possible D gene (6 bases). The CDR3 is 14 residues long. Looked up from germline, CDR1 is MNHNY and CDR2 is SVGAGI (reference sequence). Trimming cost V 5 bases and J 4 bases, with 15 bases left between them. CDR3 in DNA: TGTGCCAGCAGTCGGGACTCAAACATTTACGAGCAGTACTTC. Translating gives CASSRDSNIYEQYF.

The count of this clone is one. The chain's CDR3 is CSVSGLAGENEQFF. The CDR3 coding sequence is TGCAGCGTTTCGGGACTAGCGGGAGAAAATGAGCAGTTCTTC. The gene calls are TRBV29-1 and TRBJ2-1, with 14 bases aligning to TRBD2. V was clipped by 5 bases and J by 7 bases; unmatched bases: 4. Germline-derived CDR1 and CDR2 are SQVTM and ANQGSEA. The CDR3 consists of 14 residues.

The chain employs TRBV4-2 and TRBJ2-1, with 10 bases that match TRBD2. The CDR3 extends over 15 amino acids. In germline, CDR1 is LGHNA, CDR2 YNFKEQ. Unmatched junction bases numbered 11, after V lost 0 bases and J lost 15 bases. DNA for the CDR3: TGTGCCAGCAGCCAAGATTCTAGCGGGAGTCTTTACCTGTTCTTC. As protein: CASSQDSSGSLYLFF.

V usage is TRBV2 and J usage is TRBJ1-1; D might be TRBD1 (6 bases). CDR3 length: 14 residues. Germline lookup yields CDR1 SNHLY and CDR2 FYNNEI. Deletions cut 7 bases from V and 5 bases from J, with 17 bases between. The CDR3 protein is CASMLGAGATEAFF. The CDR3 DNA reads as TGTGCCAGCATGCTCGGGGCGGGGGCGACTGAAGCTTTCTTT. Looking up the rest from reference TRBV2 and TRBJ1-1 gives the full variable domain: EPEVTQTPSHQVTQMGQEVILRCVPISNHLYFYWYRQILGQKVEFLVSFYNNEISEKSEIFDDQFSVERPDGSNFTLKIRSTKLEDSAMYFCASMLGAGATEAFFGQGTRLTVV.

The CDR3 coding sequence is TGTGCCAGCAGCCCGGGACAGGGCTCCTATGGCTACACCTTC. Translating it yields CASSPGQGSYGYTF. The chain recombines TRBV5-4 with TRBJ1-2; 9 nucleotides match TRBD1. CDR3 length: 14 amino acids. Trimming took 4 bases from V and 4 from J; bases not matched to a gene: 5. Germline lookup yields CDR1 SGHNT and CDR2 YYREEE (reference sequence).

The chain recombines TRBV5-1 with TRBJ2-7, with a possible D match to TRBD2 (5 bases). Trimming removed 4 bases from V and 7 bases from J, with 24 bases in between. The germline CDR1 and CDR2 sequences are SGHRS and YFSETQ. The CDR3 has 16 residues. This chain's CDR3 is CASSSVVGPGKGEQYF. Written as DNA, the CDR3 is TGCGCCAGCAGCAGTGTAGTAGGACCGGGAAAAGGGGAGCAGTACTTC.

This clone was seen once. The chain has TRBV7-8 and TRBJ1-1, with 7 positions matching TRBD1. The CDR3 spans 17 residues. V shed 1 base, J shed 1 base, and the junction held 9 bases outside the gene matches. The germline gives CDR1 SGHVS, CDR2 FQNEAQ. CDR3 coding DNA: TGTGCCAGCAGCTTAGAGCAGACAGGGCGAACGAACACTGAAGCTTTCTTT. This translates into CASSLEQTGRTNTEAFF. Looking up the rest from reference TRBV7-8 and TRBJ1-1 gives the full variable domain: GAGVSQSPRYKVAKRGQDVALRCDPISGHVSLFWYQQALGQGPEFLTYFQNEAQLDKSGLPSDRFFAERPEGSVSTLKIQRTQQEDSAVYLCASSLEQTGRTNTEAFFGQGTRLTVV.

This chain links TRBV7-9 with TRBJ1-1, with D unclear. Germline V lookup: CDR1 SEHNR, CDR2 FQNEAQ (reference sequence). The length of the CDR3 is 13 residues. Deletions cut 3 bases from V and 5 bases from J, with 10 bases between. The chain's CDR3 is CASSLGIGTEAFF. In nucleotides, the CDR3 is TGTGCCAGCAGCTTGGGCATTGGGACTGAAGCTTTCTTT.

The chain uses TRBV28 and TRBJ2-5, with 8 nucleotides matching TRBD1. The trim removed 8 bases at V and 2 bases at J, leaving 4 bases unmatched. The CDR3 contains 13 residues. The germline CDR1 and CDR2 sequences are MDHEN and SYDVKM. The CDR3 is CASQGASQETQYF. CDR3 DNA sequence: TGTGCCAGCCAGGGGGCTTCTCAAGAGACCCAGTACTTC.

This clone was observed once. V usage is TRBV2 and J usage is TRBJ2-7; 9 nucleotides match TRBD1. Germline CDR1 is SNHLY and CDR2 is FYNNEI. This CDR3 contains 16 residues. V shed 7 bases and J 5 bases; nucleotides not matched to a gene: 15. Here the CDR3 DNA reads TGTGCCAGCACCAAAAGATCCCCGGGACAGGGAGACGAGCAGTACTTC. It is translated as CASTKRSPGQGDEQYF.

The V gene is TRBV5-8, the J gene TRBJ2-2; TRBD1 matches 8 bases. This CDR3 is built from 16 residues. The germline gives CDR1 SGHTS, CDR2 YDEGEE. The V gene end was trimmed by 5 bases and the J gene end by 2 bases; junction bases not matched to a gene: 8. The CDR3 loop reads CASRPPTGVNTGELFF. CDR3 nucleotide sequence: TGTGCCAGCAGACCTCCGACAGGGGTCAACACCGGGGAGCTGTTTTTT.

V is TRBV9 and J is TRBJ1-1; D is undetermined. The V gene lost 3 bases and the J gene lost 1 base, with 7 bases spanning the gap. CDR1 is SGDLS and CDR2 is YYNGEE in the germline V gene. The CDR3 has 13 residues. The CDR3 spells CASSASGNTEAFF. The CDR3 DNA reads as TGTGCCAGCAGCGCTTCAGGGAACACTGAAGCTTTCTTT.

The gene calls are TRBV6-5 and TRBJ2-3; 7 bases are a match to TRBD2. Germline V gene sequence: CDR1 MNHEY, CDR2 SVGAGI. The CDR3 runs 15 residues. With 2 bases clipped from V and 0 bases from J, the junction kept 2 bases outside the gene matches. As DNA, the CDR3 is TGTGCCAGCAGTTACGAGCGGGGTAGCACAGATACGCAGTATTTT. Amino acid sequence: CASSYERGSTDTQYF.

This clone turned up a few times. This chain links TRBV27 with TRBJ1-4; D is ambiguous. The length of the CDR3 is 13 residues. CDR1 and CDR2 (germline): MNHEY, SMNVEV (reference sequence). V lost 7 bases and J 3 bases, leaving 9 bases between the germline ends. Here the CDR3 reads CASKRPANEKLFF. The CDR3 DNA reads as TGTGCCAGCAAGAGGCCCGCTAATGAAAAACTGTTTTTT.

This rearrangement joins TRBV15 to TRBJ2-7, with a weak D call TRBD1 (5 bases). This CDR3 comprises 17 residues. V gave up 4 bases and J gave up 0 bases, with 19 bases separating them. Germline loops: CDR1 LNHNV, CDR2 YYDKDF (reference sequence). CDR3 amino acids: CATSKKGRVFISYEQYF. Here the CDR3 DNA reads TGTGCCACCAGCAAGAAGGGCAGGGTATTTATCTCCTACGAGCAGTACTTC.

This rearrangement joins TRBV18 to TRBJ2-3; the D is unclear. Germline V gene lookup returns CDR1 KGHSH and CDR2 LQKENI. The CDR3 spans 13 residues. The V end lost 3 bases, the J end lost 0 bases, and 4 bases lay between the germline ends. CDR3 protein: CASSPESTDTQYF. The DNA for the CDR3 is TGTGCCAGCTCACCCGAGAGCACAGATACGCAGTATTTT.

This chain joins TRBV21-1 and TRBJ2-1; TRBD2, the table's D call, was not compared with the DNA. TRBV21-1 is a known pseudogene. This CDR3 comprises 14 residues. CDR3 amino acids: CASSKASSYNEQFF. CDR3 DNA: TGTGCCAGCAGCAAAGCGAGCTCCTACAATGAGCAGTTCTTC.

V and J are TRBV7-3 and TRBJ2-2; maybe TRBD2 (6 bases). V was cut by 2 bases and J by 1 base, with 11 bases left in between. Per germline, CDR1 SGHTA and CDR2 FQGTGA. This CDR3 comprises 16 residues. DNA for the CDR3: TGTGCCAGCAGCTTAGGGGGGAGTAAGAACACCGGGGAGCTGTTTTTT. Its translation: CASSLGGSKNTGELFF.

The chain has TRBV7-2 and TRBJ2-7, with 13 bases fitting TRBD2. The CDR3 totals 18 residues. CDR1 SGHTA and CDR2 FQGNSA come from the germline V gene. The ends lost 0 bases at V and 3 bases at J; junction bases unmatched: 8. Written as DNA, the CDR3 is TGTGCCAGCAGCTTAGCCCCCGGGACTAGCGGGACCTTCTACGAGCAGTACTTC. Its translation is CASSLAPGTSGTFYEQYF.

CDR3 DNA: TGTGCCAGCACCCCAAACCCCCCGAGCTCTGGGGCCAACGTCCTGACTTTC. Encoded protein: CASTPNPPSSGANVLTF. The chain is built from TRBV2 and TRBJ2-6; the D is unclear. CDR1 is SNHLY, CDR2 FYNNEI, per germline. Trimming removed 7 bases from V and 0 bases from J, with 16 bases in between. The CDR3 contains 17 residues.

The V call is TRBV9, the J call TRBJ2-3; tentative D call: TRBD1 (5 bases). The CDR3 extends over 15 amino acids. Germline V CDR1 and CDR2: SGDLS, YYNGEE. The ends were cut back, 0 bases at V and 2 bases at J, with 10 bases in the middle. The CDR3 is CASSVEGADTDTQYF. The CDR3 DNA reads TGTGCCAGCAGCGTAGAAGGGGCAGACACAGATACGCAGTATTTT.

The chain couples TRBV10-3 to TRBJ2-3, with 7 bases fitting TRBD2. This CDR3 is built from 12 residues. Losses at the gene ends were 6 bases for V and 12 bases for J; bases not matched to a gene: 9. The germline gives CDR1 ENHRY, CDR2 SYGVKD. The chain's CDR3 is CAISANPGLQYF. The DNA of the CDR3 is TGTGCCATCAGCGCCAACCCGGGACTACAGTATTTT.

The chain is built from TRBV4-3 and TRBJ2-1, with D possibly matching TRBD2 (6 bases). V gave up 1 base and J gave up 8 bases, with 18 bases separating them. The germline V gene has CDR1 LGHNA and CDR2 YSLEER. This CDR3 has 16 amino acids. The CDR3 here is CASSQGSWARRDEQFF. CDR3 bases: TGCGCCAGCAGCCAAGGGAGTTGGGCGCGGAGGGATGAGCAGTTCTTC.

This clone is labeled as medium-sized. This chain joins TRBV7-8 and TRBJ2-1; no clear D. The ends were cut back, 1 base at V and 5 bases at J, with 9 bases in the middle. This CDR3 is built from 14 residues. Germline V lookup: CDR1 SGHVS, CDR2 FQNEAQ. CDR3 nucleotides: TGTGCCAGCAGCTTAGGTTTAGTTAACAATGAGCAGTTCTTC. Its translation is CASSLGLVNNEQFF.

The chain couples TRBV1 to TRBJ2-5; the table's D call of TRBD2 was not tested on the DNA. The J call is uncertain, as TRBJ2-7 better fits the DNA end. TRBV1 is tagged as a pseudogene. This CDR3 is 15 amino acids long. CDR3 DNA sequence: TGCACCAGCAGCCAAGCCGTCCGAGAAGTCCACGAGCAGTACTTC. It yields the protein CTSSQAVREVHEQYF.